The rows below give T cell receptor beta chains drawn from one sample of a study of cytomegalovirus exposure and HLA in healthy donors. Sequenced by immunoSEQ multiplex PCR; TCRdb stores in-frame clones only, minus some. The sample records about 200,000 clones, about 76% being singletons. Specimen: PBMCs. Receptors originate from a male donor in good health and CMV-seropositive. The CDR3 runs from the conserved cysteine through the conserved F or W.

j_call	v_call	cdr3_aa
TRBJ2-5	TRBV7-2	CASSLETRGKTQYF
TRBJ2-3	TRBV30	CAWRGGGFPDTQYF
TRBJ2-2	TRBV4-2	CASSQGSGGGITGELFF
TRBJ2-5	TRBV5-1	CASILDGSGRGETQYF
TRBJ1-2	TRBV7-3	CASSRTLDYGYTF
TRBJ2-4	TRBV7-2	CASSPGQLLAKNIQYF
TRBJ2-1	TRBV18	CASSPRDTGIDEQFF
TRBJ2-1	TRBV27	CASSSPGAEAGGGYNEQFF
TRBJ2-7	TRBV5-4	CASSLDQDSSYEQYF
TRBJ2-1	TRBV7-3	CASSRDSYNEQFF
TRBJ1-1	TRBV6-5	CASSYGAGNTEAFF
TRBJ2-7	TRBV7-9	CASSLEGLAGDEQYF
TRBJ1-1	TRBV19	CASIAGTGWGTEAFF
TRBJ2-1	TRBV11-3	CASSLGQLAGAYNEQFF
TRBJ1-2	TRBV28	CASSLMAEYGYTF
TRBJ1-1	TRBV10-3	CAIRADRGQTEAFF
TRBJ2-1	TRBV6-6	CASSYGTGGHNEQFF
TRBJ2-1	TRBV5-1	CASSLGQGGNEQFF
TRBJ1-1	TRBV4-1	CASSGWGQFTEAFF
TRBJ2-7	TRBV30	CAGEWTASSYEQYF
TRBJ2-7	TRBV2	CASSNDRPTNSYEQYF
TRBJ1-3	TRBV4-3	CASSQGYRVGGNTIYF
TRBJ2-4	TRBV30	CAWTPRGLGNIQYF
TRBJ2-7	TRBV7-9	CASSGLGLAAESSYEQYF
TRBJ2-2	TRBV5-4	CASSLPTGGRHTGELFF
TRBJ1-1	TRBV5-6	CASSVPGQKNTEAFF
TRBJ1-2	TRBV7-3	CASSLLPGTTIYGYTF
TRBJ2-7	TRBV11-1	CASSLQGPRRRSPEQYF
TRBJ2-7	TRBV1	CTSSQDWLGVPRAVSLGGQYF
TRBJ2-5	TRBV28	CASSLIGTVYQETQYF
TRBJ2-1	TRBV30	CAWDPGLGADEQFF
TRBJ2-5	TRBV18	CASSPGLARETQYF
TRBJ2-1	TRBV30	CAWSVTYSGRAYEQFF
TRBJ2-7	TRBV7-3	CASSHPRDNYEQYF
TRBJ2-1	TRBV9	CASSVAGTVYNEQFF
TRBJ2-5	TRBV4-3	CASSQESSGGAQETQYF
TRBJ1-2	TRBV5-6	CASSLGQIYGYTF
TRBJ1-4	TRBV5-3	CARSLTGEDALFF
TRBJ2-1	TRBV25-1	CASNSGTRSYNEQFF
TRBJ1-3	TRBV6-4	CASKDRGNTIYF
TRBJ1-1	TRBV6-1	CASSAPSDMNTEAFF
TRBJ1-1	TRBV11-2	CASSLGGNREAFF
TRBJ2-3	TRBV2	CASRSRTLTDTQYF
TRBJ1-4	TRBV7-6	CASSYLETGQGGEKLFF
TRBJ2-7	TRBV29-1	CSVGGGTYEQYF
TRBJ2-1	TRBV29-1	CSVGAGGRREQFF
TRBJ2-5	TRBV11-1	CASSLGLQETQYF
TRBJ1-2	TRBV19	CASSIDILTGRYGYTF
TRBJ1-3	TRBV7-2	CASSLEWGVRGNTIYF
TRBJ1-2	TRBV7-3	CASSLIWRGTAISQGYTF
TRBJ1-3	TRBV7-3	CASSRQGAGNTIYF
TRBJ2-7	TRBV7-2	CASSRERGTSGSQQYF
TRBJ2-1	TRBV19	CASSRQGKGYNEQFF
TRBJ2-5	TRBV4-2	CASSQDGRLAGPETQYF
TRBJ1-1	TRBV6-6	CASSYSGRGTEAFF
TRBJ2-1	TRBV7-2	CASSPGVGHQFF